This T cell receptor beta chain was sequenced in a study of shared clonotypes between healthy human individuals. With regard to this clone: The antigen is undetermined.

General study points: The four-donor shared clonotypes exceeded non-shared clonotypes in generation probability, with non-shared ones scoring lower. Across a handful of donors, naive CD4 shared roughly 5%, naive CD8 less than 4%, memory CD4 roughly 2.4%, memory CD8 0.4%.

When replicate PCRs were run on sorted subsets, they used around 200 ng DNA, around 33,000 T cell genomes. Generated by immunoSEQ multiplex PCR, the TCRdb table keeps only in-frame clones and is missing some. The table includes millions of clones, about 92% detected once. The germline V and J ends were trimmed by 0 bases and 11 bases, with 14 bases remaining between them. The CDR3 is 14 residues long. Germline loops: CDR1 KGHSH, CDR2 LQKENI. This TCR was sampled from a man aged 18 to 29 in good health. The sequenced sample consisted of naive CD4+ T cells sorted from blood. Subset described: CD45RA+ positively selected. This sequence joins TRBV18 and TRBJ1-5; D is uncertain. CDR3 coding DNA: TGTGCCAGCTCACCACCGGGGTCCTTAGGGTCCCAGCATTTT. This gives the protein CASSPPGSLGSQHF.